The present entry profiles one TCR beta chain with its context. The antigen remains undetermined. The data were taken from a study of cytomegalovirus exposure and HLA in healthy donors. The V and J ends lost 8 bases and 5 bases respectively, with 13 bases between them. CDR3 length equals 12 residues. Germline lookup yields CDR1 MDHEN and CDR2 SYDVKM. 13 Jbeta primers and 60 Vbeta primers were used for the PCR. Clones were sequenced by immunoSEQ multiplex PCR, and TCRdb holds only the in-frame ones, with some missing. The sample has about 48,000 clones; the top ten hold more than 0.95%. General observations from the study: The likely origin of a cluster of highly shared sequence variants was a sequencing artifact. By a later analysis, the bulk of CMV-associated TCR beta chains appeared HLA-restricted.

This receptor was obtained from a woman between 35 and 50 years old in good health and CMV-seronegative. The sample consisted of PBMCs. The chain combines TRBV28 with TRBJ2-7; the D gene is possibly TRBD2 (5 bases). CDR3: CASGLTHHEQYF. The CDR3 DNA sequence: TGTGCCAGCGGACTTACCCACCACGAGCAGTACTTC.